These T cell receptor beta chains were read from a single sample in a study of blood T cell repertoires in COVID-19. Profiled with immunoSEQ multiplex PCR; TCRdb holds only in-frame clones, not every one. Of more than 85,000 clones in the sample, around 84% were seen once. The material sequenced was peripheral blood. Receptor source: a man aged 60 to 69 with acute or convalescent COVID-19. CDR3s include the opening cysteine and the closing phenylalanine or tryptophan. Fields, in order: J gene, V gene, CDR3 protein.

>TRBJ1-6|TRBV15
CATSIIQGGNSPLHF
>TRBJ1-1|TRBV12-3/TRBV12-4
CASSMTGWTEAFF
>TRBJ1-2|TRBV12-5
CASGTVVWTGVGIANYGYTF
>TRBJ1-5|TRBV20-1
CSASRGNQPQHF
>TRBJ2-1|TRBV7-8
CASSSIRLAGGYEQFF
>TRBJ1-5|TRBV2
CASSFRGGSNQPQHF
>TRBJ2-3|TRBV6-4
CASSTGLAGGPGDTQYF
>TRBJ1-3|TRBV19
CASSIGGISGNTIYF
>TRBJ2-7|TRBV21-1
CASSRATGNRSYEQYF
>TRBJ2-1|TRBV9
CASSVATSGGAVVNEQFF
>TRBJ2-3|TRBV7-6
CASSLGGGADTQYF
>TRBJ2-5|TRBV11-2
CASSLVVDRGRVEGTQYF
>TRBJ2-2|TRBV6-5
CASRNDRGPAGELFF
>TRBJ2-1|TRBV7-2
CASSSQASGGFLNEQFF
>TRBJ1-5|TRBV7-2
CASSLSYNQPQHF
>TRBJ1-6|TRBV10-2
CASSTRQANNSPLHF
>TRBJ1-3|TRBV7-2
CASSRTGMFGNTIYF
>TRBJ2-6|TRBV6-2/TRBV6-3
CASSSQGPGSGANVLTF
>TRBJ2-3|TRBV6-7
CASSYYASGGVDTQYF
>TRBJ2-3|TRBV18
CASSLVRDLGFTDTQYF
>TRBJ1-4|TRBV7-9
CASSSEKLFF
>TRBJ1-6|TRBV30
CAWSDRAGDNSPLHF
>TRBJ1-1|TRBV7-9
CASKMGLLNTEAFF
>TRBJ1-6|TRBV5-1
CASSEAGPNSPLHF
>TRBJ1-6|TRBV5-6
CASSLEGGATNSPLHF
>TRBJ1-1|TRBV28
CASSQRSGLAEAFF
>TRBJ2-2|TRBV2
CASKIVVYTGELFF